Shown below are 24 T cell receptor beta chains from a single sample sequenced in a study of blood T cell repertoires in COVID-19. Data came from immunoSEQ multiplex PCR; TCRdb stores just in-frame clones and leaves some out. The sample contains some 330,000 clones, over 80% of which appear only once. The sequenced material came from PBMCs or T cells enriched from blood (not recorded which). The receptors come from a woman aged 50 to 60 who had recovered from COVID-19.

The V and J genes are TRBV7-9 and TRBJ2-7; possible D gene TRBD1, 6 bases. The CDR3 has 15 residues. Germline values: CDR1 SEHNR, CDR2 FQNEAQ (reference sequence). V was cut by 5 bases and J by 2 bases, with 16 bases left in between. The CDR3 sequence is CASSQHAGVTYEQYF. In DNA form, the CDR3 reads TGTGCCAGCAGCCAGCACGCAGGGGTAACCTACGAGCAGTACTTC.

V is TRBV19 and J is TRBJ2-2; TRBD2 agrees at 10 bases. J lost 3 bases, V lost 4 bases, and 2 bases had no gene match. Germline V gene data show CDR1 as LNHDA and CDR2 as SQIVND (reference sequence). This CDR3 has 15 residues. The chain's CDR3 is CASSTLAGDTGELFF. The CDR3 region has the DNA TGTGCCAGTAGTACGCTAGCGGGGGACACCGGGGAGCTGTTTTTT.

The gene calls are TRBV15 and TRBJ1-1; 8 bases match TRBD1. This CDR3 comprises 15 residues. CDR1 is LNHNV and CDR2 is YYDKDF in the germline V gene (reference sequence). J gave up 4 bases and V 1 base, and 5 bases lay outside the gene matches. The CDR3 region has the DNA TGTGCCACCAGCAGAGGGAGGACAGGGCTCACTGAAGCTTTCTTT. Its translation: CATSRGRTGLTEAFF. Drawing the rest from reference TRBV15 and TRBJ1-1, the complete variable domain is DAMVIQNPRYQVTQFGKPVTLSCSQTLNHNVMYWYQQKSSQAPKLLFHYYDKDFNNEADTPDNFQSRRPNTSFCFLDIRSPGLGDTAMYLCATSRGRTGLTEAFFGQGTRLTVV.

The chain employs TRBV19 and TRBJ2-1, with 10 bases identical to TRBD1. The CDR3 spans 15 residues. Germline CDR1 is LNHDA and CDR2 is SQIVND (reference sequence). Trimming took 5 bases from V and 4 from J; bases not matched to a gene: 5. The CDR3 coding sequence is TGTGCCAGTAGTCCGGGACAGGGGCTTTACAATGAGCAGTTCTTC. It translates to CASSPGQGLYNEQFF.

V and J are TRBV4-1 and TRBJ2-5, with D tentatively TRBD1 (6 bases). This CDR3 region has 15 residues. The germline V gene has CDR1 MGHRA and CDR2 YSYEKL. The V and J ends lost 3 bases and 0 bases respectively, with 11 bases between them. CDR3 bases: TGCGCCAGCAGCCAGGGCACAGGGAACCAAGAGACCCAGTACTTC. This sequence encodes CASSQGTGNQETQYF.

The rearrangement joins TRBV10-3 to TRBJ2-3; D is perhaps TRBD1 (5 bases). Between the trimmed V and J ends, which lost 3 bases and 1 base, there was a span of 11 bases. The CDR3 is 15 residues long. CDR1 ENHRY and CDR2 SYGVKD come from the germline V gene. CDR3 nucleotide sequence: TGTGCCATCAGTGACTACCAAGGGGGCACAGATACGCAGTATTTT. This sequence encodes CAISDYQGGTDTQYF.

A few counts support this clone. The chain uses TRBV19 and TRBJ1-5; TRBD1 is a possible D gene (6 bases). The CDR3 runs 16 residues. The germline V gene has CDR1 LNHDA and CDR2 SQIVND (reference sequence). V was cut by 0 bases and J by 4 bases, with 13 bases left in between. The CDR3 nucleotides read TGTGCCAGTAGTATAGAAGCGTGGCAGGGGAATCAGCCCCAGCATTTT. It is translated as CASSIEAWQGNQPQHF.

The V and J genes are TRBV7-2 and TRBJ1-1, with D possibly being TRBD1 (6 bases). The CDR3 spans 15 residues. V gave up 5 bases and J gave up 1 base, with 14 bases separating them. From germline, CDR1 is SGHTA and CDR2 FQGNSA. The CDR3 sequence: CASSPGSGANTEAFF. The CDR3 region has the DNA TGTGCCAGCAGCCCGGGATCAGGGGCGAACACTGAAGCTTTCTTT. Variable domain in full (rest from reference TRBV7-2 and TRBJ1-1): GAGVSQSPSNKVTEKGKDVELRCDPISGHTALYWYRQSLGQGLEFLIYFQGNSAPDKSGLPSDRFSAERTGGSVSTLTIQRTQQEDSAVYLCASSPGSGANTEAFFGQGTRLTVV.

Of note for this clone: A read error may produce the germline difference seen at one junction end. The gene calls are TRBV7-9 and TRBJ1-4; 8 nucleotides match TRBD1. CDR1 is SEHNR and CDR2 is FQNEAQ in the germline V gene (reference sequence). The CDR3 sequence is 12 residues long. The CDR3 DNA reads as TGTGCCAGCAGCCCCTGGACAGGGACGGAGGTATTT. Translation: CASSPWTGTEVF.

Comment on this clone: Compared with germline, one end of the junction differs, possibly owing to a read error. V gene TRBV7-2 combines with J gene TRBJ2-3, with TRBD1 as a possible D gene (5 bases). CDR1 and CDR2 from the germline V gene are SGHTA and FQGNSA. This CDR3 is built from 13 residues. For the CDR3, the DNA is TGTGCCAGCAGCTTAGCGGGGTCCTACACCAGGGATTTT. Residues: CASSLAGSYTRDF.

The CDR3 DNA reads TGTGCCACCCTTCTAGCGGGGGACTACAATGAGCAGTTCTTC. As protein: CATLLAGDYNEQFF. The chain carries TRBV10-3 and TRBJ2-1; 10 bases match TRBD2. The V segment lost 10 bases and the J segment 3 bases; nucleotides outside the gene matches: 6. CDR1 is ENHRY, CDR2 SYGVKD, per germline. This CDR3 has 14 residues.

This clone was observed a handful of times. The chain recombines TRBV19 with TRBJ1-5; 9 bases fit TRBD1. V dropped 3 bases and J dropped 4; count of bases not matched to a gene: 7. The germline V gene encodes CDR1 LNHDA and CDR2 SQIVND (reference sequence). This CDR3 contains 16 residues. In DNA, the CDR3 is TGTGCCAGTAGTATTGGGGGGACAGGGAGGAATCAGCCCCAGCATTTT. It is translated as CASSIGGTGRNQPQHF.

The chain has TRBV9 and TRBJ2-1; TRBD1 aligns across 12 bases. The CDR3 sequence is 21 residues long. Per germline, CDR1 SGDLS and CDR2 YYNGEE. The ends lost 2 bases at V and 1 base at J; junction bases unmatched: 16. Here the CDR3 DNA reads TGTGCCAGCAGCGTCCGCAAACCGGGACAGGGGGCCGATGGTTCCTACAATGAGCAGTTCTTC. Translating gives CASSVRKPGQGADGSYNEQFF. The full variable domain, rest sourced from reference TRBV9 and TRBJ2-1, is DSGVTQTPKHLITATGQRVTLRCSPRSGDLSVYWYQQSLDQGLQFLIQYYNGEERAKGNILERFSAQQFPDLHSELNLSSLELGDSALYFCASSVRKPGQGADGSYNEQFFGPGTRLTVL.

The chain combines TRBV18 with TRBJ2-1; D perhaps matches TRBD2 (5 bases). CDR1 KGHSH and CDR2 LQKENI come from the germline V gene. There are 15 residues in the CDR3. V was cut by 2 bases and J by 0 bases, with 8 bases left in between. The CDR3, as DNA: TGTGCCAGCTCACCAGAAGGGAGCTCCTACAATGAGCAGTTCTTC. Protein product: CASSPEGSSYNEQFF.

The chain has TRBV12-1 and TRBJ1-5; TRBD1 is the table's D call and was not checked against the DNA. TRBV12-1 is a listed pseudogene. The CDR3 covers 23 residues. In nucleotides, the CDR3 is TGTGCCAGCAGCGCGACCGGGACAGGGGTCCCCAGATGGGGTTTCCCGTGCAATCAGCCCCAGCATTTT. It is translated as CASSATGTGVPRWGFPCNQPQHF.

The rearrangement joins TRBV5-1 to TRBJ1-3, with 9 bases aligning to TRBD1. The CDR3 is 16 amino acids. The germline CDR1 and CDR2 sequences are SGHRS and YFSETQ. V lost 0 bases, J lost 7 bases, and 8 bases stayed unmatched. In nucleotides, the CDR3 is TGCGCCAGCAGCTTGGAGGGCGGGACAGGGACGAACACCATATATTTT. Protein: CASSLEGGTGTNTIYF.

CDR3 amino acids: CAISESSQGIGGTEAFF. The CDR3 region has the DNA TGTGCCATCAGTGAGTCGTCTCAGGGGATTGGGGGCACTGAAGCTTTCTTT. V and J are TRBV10-3 and TRBJ1-1, with D possibly matching TRBD1 (6 bases). Germline CDR1 is ENHRY and CDR2 is SYGVKD. Trimming stripped 0 bases from V and 4 bases from J, with 18 bases between. The CDR3 runs to 17 residues.

This clone was recorded a few times. V gene TRBV14 combines with J gene TRBJ1-6; D not certain. With 1 base removed from V and 6 bases from J, the gap between germline ends came to 13 bases. Germline V gene lookup returns CDR1 SGHDN and CDR2 FVKESK. The CDR3 loop spans 16 amino acids. This CDR3 reads CASSQVRGWINSPLHF. For the CDR3, the DNA is TGTGCCAGCAGCCAAGTTCGGGGATGGATTAATTCACCCCTCCACTTT.

V gene TRBV19 combines with J gene TRBJ1-5; D gene unclear. Trimming stripped 7 bases from V and 1 base from J, with 11 bases between. Germline V lookup: CDR1 LNHDA, CDR2 SQIVND (reference sequence). This CDR3 has 14 amino acids. CDR3: CASTNQRSNQPQHF. The CDR3 DNA reads as TGTGCCAGTACCAACCAGAGGAGCAATCAGCCCCAGCATTTT.

V and J are TRBV5-4 and TRBJ1-2; no clear D. This CDR3 is 14 amino acids long. V was clipped by 0 bases and J by 6 bases, with 12 bases between them. CDR1 SGHNT and CDR2 YYREEE come from the germline V gene (reference sequence). The CDR3 DNA reads TGTGCCAGCAGCTTGGCCTCGGGGATGGATGGCTACACCTTC. Amino acid sequence: CASSLASGMDGYTF.

V and J are TRBV6-6 and TRBJ2-7; D is unresolved. Germline CDR1 reads MNHNY; CDR2 reads SVGAGI (reference sequence). The CDR3 consists of 18 residues. The germline V and J ends were trimmed by 5 bases and 0 bases, with 23 bases remaining between them. CDR3 nucleotides: TGTGCCAGCAGTCGCTCACCGCCCCGACTCCCCAGCTCCTACGAGCAGTACTTC. Translated, it gives CASSRSPPRLPSSYEQYF.

CDR3: CASSSMGLTNYGYTF. For the CDR3, the DNA is TGTGCCAGCAGCTCCATGGGCCTAACTAACTATGGCTACACCTTC. The chain recombines TRBV7-2 with TRBJ1-2, with D unresolved. The CDR3 loop spans 15 amino acids. V dropped 4 bases and J dropped 0 bases, with 12 bases sitting between them. In germline, CDR1 is SGHTA, CDR2 FQGNSA.

This chain connects TRBV5-1 to TRBJ1-4, with 12 bases aligning to TRBD1. This CDR3 has 14 residues. V gave up 2 bases and J gave up 13 bases; unmatched junction bases: 6. CDR1 and CDR2 from the germline V gene are SGHRS and YFSETQ. The CDR3 region is CASSLGTGGDLLFF. The CDR3 DNA sequence: TGCGCCAGCAGCTTAGGGACAGGGGGCGATTTACTGTTTTTT. Full variable domain (missing parts from reference TRBV5-1 and TRBJ1-4): KAGVTQTPRYLIKTRGQQVTLSCSPISGHRSVSWYQQTPGQGLQFLFEYFSETQRNKGNFPGRFSGRQFSNSRSEMNVSTLELGDSALYLCASSLGTGGDLLFFGSGTQLSVL.

This clone was found once. The chain has TRBV7-8 and TRBJ1-6; D remains unclear. V was pared by 5 bases and J by 9 bases, with 20 bases between. The CDR3 extends over 16 amino acids. CDR1 SGHVS and CDR2 FQNEAQ come from the germline V gene. The CDR3 is CASSRSDLPGSSPLHF. The DNA of the CDR3 is TGTGCCAGCAGCCGATCAGACTTACCCGGTAGTTCACCCCTCCACTTT.